The next 27 T cell receptor beta chains were all read from a single sample in a study of technical replicates of blood from a few donors. Assay used: immunoSEQ multiplex PCR; TCRdb lists only in-frame clones, some missing. This sample yields around 68,000 clones, of which approximately 97% are seen a single time; roughly 0.26% belongs to the top ten. The sequenced sample was T cells isolated from PBMCs. The receptors were gathered from a human donor in good health.

The table lists this clone with a count of one. The V call is TRBV19, the J call TRBJ1-1; D call uncertain. The CDR3 consists of 11 residues. Germline loops: CDR1 LNHDA, CDR2 SQIVND (reference sequence). V was cut by 6 bases and J by 1 base, with 3 bases left in between. CDR3 sequence reads: CASRRNTEAFF. As DNA, the CDR3 is TGTGCCAGTAGGCGGAACACTGAAGCTTTCTTT.

The gene calls are TRBV18 and TRBJ2-2, with D possibly matching TRBD1 (5 bases). The CDR3 consists of 12 residues. V lost 4 bases to trimming and J lost 5 bases, with 5 bases between them. Looked up from germline, CDR1 is KGHSH and CDR2 is LQKENI. CDR3 bases: TGTGCCAGCTCACAGGGGACCGGGGAGCTGTTTTTT. This codes for CASSQGTGELFF.

V and J are TRBV19 and TRBJ1-5; perhaps TRBD1 as D (5 bases). The germline V gene encodes CDR1 LNHDA and CDR2 SQIVND (reference sequence). Trimming left V 1 base short and J 2 bases short, with 9 bases between. The CDR3 consists of 15 residues. The CDR3 protein is CASSIVTTGNQPQHF. The CDR3 coding sequence is TGTGCCAGTAGTATAGTTACGACAGGCAATCAGCCCCAGCATTTT.

The J gene is TRBJ1-4, the V gene TRBV2; tentative D call: TRBD1 (6 bases). Germline loops: CDR1 SNHLY, CDR2 FYNNEI. This CDR3 has 15 amino acids. V gave up 3 bases and J gave up 8 bases, with 16 bases separating them. CDR3 residues: CASSEWGQSTEKLFF. The DNA of the CDR3 is TGTGCCAGCAGTGAGTGGGGGCAAAGCACCGAAAAACTGTTTTTT.

This rearrangement joins TRBV29-1 to TRBJ1-2, with D unclear. The germline CDR1 and CDR2 sequences are SQVTM and ANQGSEA. Deletions cut 4 bases from V and 7 bases from J, with 25 bases between. The CDR3 runs to 16 residues. The CDR3 nucleotides are TGCAGCGTTGTCTATTTCGGGGAGGTGTCGGCTCCTGGCTACACCTTC. Its protein is CSVVYFGEVSAPGYTF.

V is TRBV7-9 and J is TRBJ1-1; possibly TRBD1 for D (5 bases). The CDR3 has 14 residues. V was pared by 5 bases and J by 4 bases, with 14 bases between. The germline gives CDR1 SEHNR, CDR2 FQNEAQ (reference sequence). This CDR3 reads CASSPDSGGTEAFF. The CDR3 DNA reads as TGTGCCAGCAGCCCTGACAGCGGGGGCACTGAAGCTTTCTTT.

The rearrangement links TRBV7-9 to TRBJ1-1; 7 nucleotides align to TRBD1. The CDR3 loop spans 14 amino acids. V was clipped by 1 base and J by 6 bases; unmatched bases: 5. Germline V CDR1 and CDR2: SEHNR, FQNEAQ (reference sequence). The CDR3 nucleotides read TGTGCCAGCAGCTTAGAGGGGGCGATCGCTGAAGCTTTCTTT. It yields the protein CASSLEGAIAEAFF.

The chain is built from TRBV4-3 and TRBJ2-3; TRBD1 might be the D (6 bases). The CDR3 runs to 14 residues. Germline V gives CDR1 LGHNA, CDR2 YSLEER. V shed 4 bases and J shed 3 bases, with 11 bases lying between them. The DNA for the CDR3 is TGCGCCAGCAGCCGGGGGCAGGGAACAGATACGCAGTATTTT. Its translation: CASSRGQGTDTQYF.

The chain uses TRBV25-1 and TRBJ2-7; 8 bases are shared with TRBD1. This CDR3 is 16 amino acids long. CDR1 is MGHDK and CDR2 is SYGVNS in the germline V gene. Germline trimming cut 1 base from V and 3 bases from J; bases unmatched to any gene: 8. The CDR3 loop is CASSEFFGQGSYEQYF. The CDR3 nucleotides are TGTGCCAGCAGTGAATTTTTTGGACAGGGAAGCTACGAGCAGTACTTC.

The chain links TRBV19 to TRBJ1-2; the D gene is possibly TRBD1 (6 bases). Per the germline V gene, CDR1 is LNHDA and CDR2 is SQIVND (reference sequence). V gave up 5 bases and J gave up 6 bases, with 19 bases separating them. The CDR3 sequence is 15 residues long. DNA of the CDR3: TGTGCCAGTAGTCTAATCCCAAGGACAGTCGATGGCTACACCTTC. It encodes CASSLIPRTVDGYTF.

The V and J genes are TRBV6-6 and TRBJ2-7; no firm D call. Germline values: CDR1 MNHNY, CDR2 SVGAGI (reference sequence). The CDR3 sequence is 11 residues long. The V gene lost 7 bases and the J gene lost 0 bases, with 4 bases spanning the gap. CDR3 bases: TGTGCCAGCACCGGCTCCTACGAGCAGTACTTC. Protein: CASTGSYEQYF.

The chain employs TRBV7-2 and TRBJ2-7; 7 bases fit TRBD1. The V and J ends lost 5 bases and 0 bases, in that order; junction bases with no gene match: 10. This CDR3 comprises 16 residues. Germline V gene sequence: CDR1 SGHTA, CDR2 FQGNSA. CDR3 in amino acids: CASSAPGTDSSYEQYF. The DNA of the CDR3 is TGTGCCAGCAGCGCACCCGGGACAGATAGCTCCTACGAGCAGTACTTC.

CDR3 sequence reads: CASSVEGGTDTQYF. CDR3 sequence (DNA): TGTGCCAGCAGCGTAGAGGGGGGCACAGATACGCAGTATTTT. The chain uses TRBV9 and TRBJ2-3; D may be TRBD1 (6 bases). V shed 0 bases and J shed 1 base, with 6 bases lying between them. The germline CDR1 and CDR2 sequences are SGDLS and YYNGEE. This CDR3 region has 14 residues.

The chain recombines TRBV29-1 with TRBJ1-4, with TRBD1 matching 9 bases. V gave up 6 bases and J gave up 8 bases; unmatched junction bases: 10. From germline, CDR1 is SQVTM and CDR2 ANQGSEA. The CDR3 totals 14 residues. The CDR3 nucleotides read TGCAGCGTCCTTGTGGGGGACAGGGACGAAAAACTGTTTTTT. Protein: CSVLVGDRDEKLFF.

CDR3 nucleotide sequence: TGTGCCAGCAGCTTCGGAGCGGGAGAGACCCAGTACTTC. As protein: CASSFGAGETQYF. The chain uses TRBV11-2 and TRBJ2-5, with D maybe TRBD2 (6 bases). Germline V gene lookup returns CDR1 SGHAT and CDR2 FQNNGV. The germline V and J ends were trimmed by 3 bases and 4 bases, with 9 bases remaining between them. The CDR3 loop spans 13 amino acids.

The gene calls are TRBV13 and TRBJ1-2, with 8 positions matching TRBD1. V was pared by 5 bases and J by 0 bases, with 5 bases of the junction left unmatched. There are 15 residues in the CDR3. CDR1 is PRHDT, CDR2 FYEKMQ, per germline (reference sequence). CDR3 DNA: TGTGCCAGCAGCGCAGACAGGGGAGCTAACTATGGCTACACCTTC. Protein product: CASSADRGANYGYTF.

The chain carries TRBV9 and TRBJ2-5, with D possibly TRBD1 on 6 matching bases. V was pared by 0 bases and J by 3 bases, with 9 bases between. The CDR3 is 14 amino acids. CDR1 SGDLS and CDR2 YYNGEE come from the germline V gene. Here the CDR3 reads CASSVGTAKETQYF. The CDR3 bases are TGTGCCAGCAGCGTAGGGACAGCCAAAGAGACCCAGTACTTC.

V usage is TRBV5-4 and J usage is TRBJ2-3; 7 positions agree with TRBD1. Trimming removed 4 bases from V and 0 bases from J; junction bases left unmatched: 5. The CDR3 runs 15 residues. CDR1 and CDR2 (germline): SGHNT, YYREEE (reference sequence). In nucleotides, the CDR3 is TGTGCCAGCAGCCTAGGGACAGTTAGCACAGATACGCAGTATTTT. This translates into CASSLGTVSTDTQYF.

This clone was observed a single time. V is TRBV4-2 and J is TRBJ2-1; TRBD1 agrees at 7 bases. Germline V gene lookup returns CDR1 LGHNA and CDR2 YNFKEQ. The CDR3 runs to 13 residues. V dropped 8 bases and J dropped 5; count of bases not matched to a gene: 6. CDR3 sequence: CASGNRGDNEQFF. The CDR3 bases are TGTGCCAGCGGGAACAGGGGAGACAATGAGCAGTTCTTC.

This rearrangement joins TRBV5-1 to TRBJ2-2; 7 nucleotides line up with TRBD1. The CDR3 loop spans 15 amino acids. Germline trimming cut 2 bases from V and 4 bases from J; bases unmatched to any gene: 5. The germline CDR1 and CDR2 sequences are SGHRS and YFSETQ. In nucleotides, the CDR3 is TGCGCCAGCAGCTTAGGGGGCACGTCCACCGGGGAGCTGTTTTTT. This sequence encodes CASSLGGTSTGELFF.

The chain carries TRBV15 and TRBJ2-3, with 7 nucleotides matching TRBD1. There are 14 residues in the CDR3. After removal of 0 bases from V and 6 bases from J, the junction contained 3 bases not matched to a gene. Germline CDR1 and CDR2: LNHNV and YYDKDF (reference sequence). The CDR3 DNA sequence: TGTGCCACCAGCAGAGATCAGGGGGTCGATACGCAGTATTTT. Protein: CATSRDQGVDTQYF.

This clone was seen just once. J is TRBJ1-2 and V is TRBV10-3, with 7 bases fitting TRBD1. J was trimmed by 4 bases and V by 7 bases; bases with no gene match: 6. The length of the CDR3 is 13 residues. CDR1 ENHRY and CDR2 SYGVKD come from the germline V gene. CDR3 nucleotides: TGTGCCATCAATAACAGGGGACTCTATGGCTACACCTTC. Translation: CAINNRGLYGYTF.

The genes are TRBV7-9 and TRBJ2-1, with TRBD2 matching 12 bases. The CDR3 runs 17 residues. Germline values: CDR1 SEHNR, CDR2 FQNEAQ (reference sequence). The trim removed 0 bases at V and 6 bases at J, leaving 6 bases unmatched. The CDR3 DNA sequence: TGTGCCAGCAGCTTAGCCCTAGCGGGAGGGCCCGGCAATGAGCAGTTCTTC. Amino acids: CASSLALAGGPGNEQFF.

The rearrangement uses TRBV7-9 and TRBJ2-7; the match to TRBD1 covers 9 bases. In germline, CDR1 is SEHNR, CDR2 FQNEAQ (reference sequence). The CDR3 spans 16 residues. With V trimmed by 7 bases and J by 3 bases, 13 bases remained unmatched. The CDR3 reads CASTRDGQGTIYEQYF. The DNA for the CDR3 is TGTGCCAGCACCCGGGACGGACAGGGGACGATCTACGAGCAGTACTTC.

The rearrangement links TRBV6-5 to TRBJ2-1, with 12 bases matching TRBD2. The CDR3 runs to 16 residues. With V trimmed by 4 bases and J by 6 bases, 7 bases remained unmatched. The germline gives CDR1 MNHEY, CDR2 SVGAGI. The CDR3 region has the DNA TGTGCCAGCAGTTCACGGAGACTAGCGGGAGCCAATGAGCAGTTCTTC. Its translation is CASSSRRLAGANEQFF.

The chain recombines TRBV15 with TRBJ2-7, with 7 bases identical to TRBD2. Germline values: CDR1 LNHNV, CDR2 YYDKDF (reference sequence). Germline trimming cut 0 bases from V and 4 bases from J; bases unmatched to any gene: 9. CDR3 length equals 16 residues. CDR3 protein: CATSRDPLGEGYEQYF. The CDR3 DNA reads TGTGCCACCAGCAGAGATCCCCTGGGGGAGGGGTACGAGCAGTACTTC.

This chain connects TRBV27 to TRBJ2-1, with a weak D call TRBD2 (6 bases). The CDR3 length is 13 residues. V gave up 6 bases and J gave up 4 bases, with 10 bases separating them. The germline V gene encodes CDR1 MNHEY and CDR2 SMNVEV (reference sequence). The chain's CDR3 is CASRWDSYNEQFF. CDR3 sequence (DNA): TGTGCCAGCAGATGGGACTCTTACAATGAGCAGTTCTTC.